The T cell receptor (beta chain) under discussion was sequenced for a study of OX40 agonist ivuxolimab in advanced cancers. Broader study findings: Normalized T-cell clonal expansion was also low in a subset of nonresponders. Determination of antigen specificity was not performed for the expanded peripheral T cells. More expanded clones were found, on average, in CD8+ than in CD4+ T cells.

This clone was seen once. Its antigen remains unidentified. The CDR3 length is 16 residues. CDR1 KGHSH and CDR2 LQKENI come from the germline V gene. V dropped 2 bases and J dropped 4; count of bases not matched to a gene: 8. Only in-frame clones appear in the TCRdb table, and some are missing; sequencing was by immunoSEQ multiplex PCR. This table has fewer than 90,000 clones, about 91% appearing once. V and J are TRBV18 and TRBJ2-1; 7 nucleotides line up with TRBD2. The source of this sequence is an adult with an advanced solid tumor such as melanoma, head and neck, liver or kidney cancer. Sequencing was performed on CD4+ or CD8+ T cells sorted from blood, taken in a trial of the OX40 agonist ivuxolimab. The DNA of the CDR3 is TGTGCCAGCTCACCAAGGGCGGGAGTATCGTACAATGAGCAGTTCTTC. Translation: CASSPRAGVSYNEQFF.